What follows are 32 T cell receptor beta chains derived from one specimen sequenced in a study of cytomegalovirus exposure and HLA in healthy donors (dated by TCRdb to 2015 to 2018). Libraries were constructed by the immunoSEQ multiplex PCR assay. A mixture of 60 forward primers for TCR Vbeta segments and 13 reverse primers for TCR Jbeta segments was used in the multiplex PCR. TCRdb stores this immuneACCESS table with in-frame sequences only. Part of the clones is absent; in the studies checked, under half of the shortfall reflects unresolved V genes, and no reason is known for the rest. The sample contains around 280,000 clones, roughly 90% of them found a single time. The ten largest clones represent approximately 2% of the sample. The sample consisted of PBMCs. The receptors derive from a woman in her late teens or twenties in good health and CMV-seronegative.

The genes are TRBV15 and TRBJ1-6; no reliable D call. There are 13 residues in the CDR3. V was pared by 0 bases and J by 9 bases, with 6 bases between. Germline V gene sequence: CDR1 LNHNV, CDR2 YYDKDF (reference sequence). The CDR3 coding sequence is TGTGCCACCAGCAGAGATTTGAGTTCACCCCTCCACTTT. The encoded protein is CATSRDLSSPLHF. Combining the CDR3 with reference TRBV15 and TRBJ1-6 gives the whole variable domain DAMVIQNPRYQVTQFGKPVTLSCSQTLNHNVMYWYQQKSSQAPKLLFHYYDKDFNNEADTPDNFQSRRPNTSFCFLDIRSPGLGDTAMYLCATSRDLSSPLHFGNGTRLTVT.

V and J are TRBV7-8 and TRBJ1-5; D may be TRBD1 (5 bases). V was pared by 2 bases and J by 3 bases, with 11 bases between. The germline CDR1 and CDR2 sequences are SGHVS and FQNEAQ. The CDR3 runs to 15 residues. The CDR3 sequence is CASSLLQANNQPQHF. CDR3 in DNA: TGTGCCAGCAGCTTACTACAGGCAAACAATCAGCCCCAGCATTTT. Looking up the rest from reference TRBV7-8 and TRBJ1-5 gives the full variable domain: GAGVSQSPRYKVAKRGQDVALRCDPISGHVSLFWYQQALGQGPEFLTYFQNEAQLDKSGLPSDRFFAERPEGSVSTLKIQRTQQEDSAVYLCASSLLQANNQPQHFGDGTRLSIL.

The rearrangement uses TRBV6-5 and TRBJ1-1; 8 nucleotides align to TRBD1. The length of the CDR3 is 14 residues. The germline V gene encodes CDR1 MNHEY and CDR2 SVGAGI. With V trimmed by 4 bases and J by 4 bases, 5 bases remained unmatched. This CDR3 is CASSFLGQGTEAFF. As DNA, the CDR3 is TGTGCCAGCAGTTTTTTAGGACAGGGCACTGAAGCTTTCTTT.

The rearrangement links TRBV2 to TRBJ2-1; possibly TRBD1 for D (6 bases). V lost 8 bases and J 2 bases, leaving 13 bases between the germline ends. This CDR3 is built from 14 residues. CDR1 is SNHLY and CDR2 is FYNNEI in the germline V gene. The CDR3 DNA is TGTGCCAGCGGGGACATCGGACCCTACAATGAGCAGTTCTTC. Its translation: CASGDIGPYNEQFF.

CDR3 sequence (DNA): TGTGCCAGCAGCTTACTCCGCACAGATACGCAGTATTTT. The encoded protein is CASSLLRTDTQYF. V gene TRBV11-2 combines with J gene TRBJ2-3; no definite D call. CDR1 is SGHAT, CDR2 FQNNGV, per germline. The CDR3 runs to 13 residues. V was shortened by 2 bases and J by 1 base, with 4 bases between the two germline ends.

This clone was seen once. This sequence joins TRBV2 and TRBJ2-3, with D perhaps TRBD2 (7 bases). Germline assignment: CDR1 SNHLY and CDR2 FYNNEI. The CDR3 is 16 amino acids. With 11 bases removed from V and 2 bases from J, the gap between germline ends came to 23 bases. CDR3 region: CAGIAGAGSYTDTQYF. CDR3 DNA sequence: TGTGCCGGAATTGCGGGGGCCGGAAGCTACACAGATACGCAGTATTTT.

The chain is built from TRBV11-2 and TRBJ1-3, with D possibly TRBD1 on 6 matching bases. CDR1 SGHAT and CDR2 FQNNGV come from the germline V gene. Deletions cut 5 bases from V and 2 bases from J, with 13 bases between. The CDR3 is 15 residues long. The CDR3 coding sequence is TGTGCCAGCAGCCCACTCACAGGGCCTGGAAACACCATATATTTT. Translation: CASSPLTGPGNTIYF.

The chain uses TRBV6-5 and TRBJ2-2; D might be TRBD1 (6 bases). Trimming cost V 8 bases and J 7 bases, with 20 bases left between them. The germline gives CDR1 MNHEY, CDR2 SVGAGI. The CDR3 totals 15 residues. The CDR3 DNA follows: TGTGCCAGCTCCCGCGAAGGGGGTTTAGACGGGGAGCTGTTTTTT. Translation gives CASSREGGLDGELFF.

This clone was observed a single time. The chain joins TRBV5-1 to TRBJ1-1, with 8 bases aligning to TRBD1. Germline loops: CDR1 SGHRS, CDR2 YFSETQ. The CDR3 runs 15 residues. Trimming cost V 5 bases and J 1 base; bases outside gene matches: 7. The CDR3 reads CASSTTGGRNTEAFF. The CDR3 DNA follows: TGCGCCAGCAGTACCACAGGGGGGAGGAACACTGAAGCTTTCTTT.

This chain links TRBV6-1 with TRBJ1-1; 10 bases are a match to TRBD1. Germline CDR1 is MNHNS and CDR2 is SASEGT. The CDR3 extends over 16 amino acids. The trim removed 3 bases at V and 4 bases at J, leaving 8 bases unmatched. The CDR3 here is CASSDPRQGAGTEAFF. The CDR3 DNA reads TGTGCCAGCAGTGACCCTCGACAGGGGGCAGGCACTGAAGCTTTCTTT.

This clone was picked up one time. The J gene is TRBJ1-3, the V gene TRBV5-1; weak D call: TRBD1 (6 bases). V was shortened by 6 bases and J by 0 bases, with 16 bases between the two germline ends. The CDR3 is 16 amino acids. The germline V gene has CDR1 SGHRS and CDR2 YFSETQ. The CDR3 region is CASTPGGGTSGNTIYF. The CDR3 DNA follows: TGCGCCAGCACCCCGGGGGGGGGCACCTCTGGAAACACCATATATTTT.

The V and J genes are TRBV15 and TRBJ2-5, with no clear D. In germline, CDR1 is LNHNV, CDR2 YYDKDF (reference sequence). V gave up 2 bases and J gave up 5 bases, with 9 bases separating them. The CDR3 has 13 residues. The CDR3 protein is CATSRRLWETQYF. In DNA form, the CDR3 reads TGTGCCACCAGCAGACGGTTGTGGGAGACCCAGTACTTC. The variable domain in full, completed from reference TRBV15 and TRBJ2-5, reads DAMVIQNPRYQVTQFGKPVTLSCSQTLNHNVMYWYQQKSSQAPKLLFHYYDKDFNNEADTPDNFQSRRPNTSFCFLDIRSPGLGDTAMYLCATSRRLWETQYFGPGTRLLVL.

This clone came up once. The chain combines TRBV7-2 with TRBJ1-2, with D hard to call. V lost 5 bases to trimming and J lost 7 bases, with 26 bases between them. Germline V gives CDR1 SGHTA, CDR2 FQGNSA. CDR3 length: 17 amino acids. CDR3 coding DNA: TGTGCCAGCAGCGAGAGTAGACCGACGCGGCGAGTTGTTGGCTACACCTTC. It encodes CASSESRPTRRVVGYTF.

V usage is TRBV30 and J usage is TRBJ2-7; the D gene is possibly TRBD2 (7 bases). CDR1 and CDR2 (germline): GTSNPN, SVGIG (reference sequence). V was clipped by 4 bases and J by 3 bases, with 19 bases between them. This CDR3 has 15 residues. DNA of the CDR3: TGTGCCTGGACCCAGGGGTGGGGGGGCGACTACGAGCAGTACTTC. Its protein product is CAWTQGWGGDYEQYF.

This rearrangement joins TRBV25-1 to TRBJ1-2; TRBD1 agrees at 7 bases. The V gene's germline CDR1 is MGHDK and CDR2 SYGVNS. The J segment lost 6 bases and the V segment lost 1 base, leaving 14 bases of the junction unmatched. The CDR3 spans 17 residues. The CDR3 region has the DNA TGTGCCAGCAGTGAATCGTCGGCAGGGGGAATGTTTAATGGCTACACCTTC. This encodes CASSESSAGGMFNGYTF.

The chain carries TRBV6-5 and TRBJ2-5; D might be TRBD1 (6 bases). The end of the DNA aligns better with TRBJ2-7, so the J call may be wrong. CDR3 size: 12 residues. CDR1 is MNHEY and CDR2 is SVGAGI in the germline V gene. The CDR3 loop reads CASSRGSYEQYF. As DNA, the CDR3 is TGTGCCAGCAGTAGGGGGAGTTACGAGCAGTACTTC.

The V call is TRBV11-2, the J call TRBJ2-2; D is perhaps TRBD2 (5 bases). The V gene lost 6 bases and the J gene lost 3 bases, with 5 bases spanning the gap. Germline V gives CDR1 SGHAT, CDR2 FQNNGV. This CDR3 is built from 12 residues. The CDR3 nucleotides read TGTGCCAGCAGACTAGACACCGGGGAGCTGTTTTTT. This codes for CASRLDTGELFF. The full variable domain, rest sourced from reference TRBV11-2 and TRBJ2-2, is EAGVAQSPRYKIIEKRQSVAFWCNPISGHATLYWYQQILGQGPKLLIQFQNNGVVDDSQLPKDRFSAERLKGVDSTLKIQPAKLEDSAVYLCASRLDTGELFFGEGSRLTVL.

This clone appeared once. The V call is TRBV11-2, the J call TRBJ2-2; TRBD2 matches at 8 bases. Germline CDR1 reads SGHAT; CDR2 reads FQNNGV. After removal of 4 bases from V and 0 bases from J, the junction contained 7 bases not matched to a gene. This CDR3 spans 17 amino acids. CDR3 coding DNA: TGTGCCAGCAGCTCTCACCCTAGCGGGTCGAACACCGGGGAGCTGTTTTTT. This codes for CASSSHPSGSNTGELFF.

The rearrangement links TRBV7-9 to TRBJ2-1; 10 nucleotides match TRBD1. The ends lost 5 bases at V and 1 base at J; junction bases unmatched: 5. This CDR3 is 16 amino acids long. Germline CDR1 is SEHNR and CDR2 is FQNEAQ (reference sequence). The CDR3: CASSLPGQGSYNEQFF. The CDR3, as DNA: TGTGCCAGCAGCCTACCGGGACAGGGGTCCTACAATGAGCAGTTCTTC.

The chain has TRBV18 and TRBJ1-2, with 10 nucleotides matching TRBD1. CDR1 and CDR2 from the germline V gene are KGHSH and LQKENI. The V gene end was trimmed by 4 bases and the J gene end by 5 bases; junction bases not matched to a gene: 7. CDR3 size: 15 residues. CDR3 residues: CASSQRTGGEYGYTF. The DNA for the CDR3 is TGTGCCAGCTCACAACGGACAGGGGGAGAGTATGGCTACACCTTC. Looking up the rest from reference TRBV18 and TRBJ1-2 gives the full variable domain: NAGVMQNPRHLVRRRGQEARLRCSPMKGHSHVYWYRQLPEEGLKFMVYLQKENIIDESGMPKERFSAEFPKEGPSILRIQQVVRGDSAAYFCASSQRTGGEYGYTFGSGTRLTVV.

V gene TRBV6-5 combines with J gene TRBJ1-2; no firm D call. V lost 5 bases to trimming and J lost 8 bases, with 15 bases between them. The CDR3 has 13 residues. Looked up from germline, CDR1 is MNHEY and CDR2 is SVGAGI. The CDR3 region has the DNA TGTGCCAGCAGTCGTGACTGGGAGAGGGGCTACACCTTC. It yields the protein CASSRDWERGYTF.

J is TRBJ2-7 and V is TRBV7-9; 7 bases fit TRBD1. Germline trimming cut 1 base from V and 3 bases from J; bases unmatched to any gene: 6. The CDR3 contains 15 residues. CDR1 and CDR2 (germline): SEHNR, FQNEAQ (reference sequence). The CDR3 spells CASSLVPGQFYEQYF. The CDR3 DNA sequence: TGTGCCAGCAGCTTAGTTCCGGGACAGTTCTACGAGCAGTACTTC.

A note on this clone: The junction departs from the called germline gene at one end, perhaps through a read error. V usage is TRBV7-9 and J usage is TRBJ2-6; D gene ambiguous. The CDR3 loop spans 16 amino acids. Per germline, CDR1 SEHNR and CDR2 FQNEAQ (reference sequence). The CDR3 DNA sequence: TGTTCCAGCAGCTTAGGCCTACCCTCTGGGGCCAACGTCCTGACTTTC. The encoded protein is CSSSLGLPSGANVLTF.

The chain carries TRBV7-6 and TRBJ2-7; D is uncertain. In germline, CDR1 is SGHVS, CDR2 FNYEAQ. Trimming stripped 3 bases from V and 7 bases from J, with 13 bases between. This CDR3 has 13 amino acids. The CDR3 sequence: CASSLIPLEEQYF. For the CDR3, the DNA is TGTGCCAGCAGCTTGATCCCCCTGGAGGAGCAGTACTTC.

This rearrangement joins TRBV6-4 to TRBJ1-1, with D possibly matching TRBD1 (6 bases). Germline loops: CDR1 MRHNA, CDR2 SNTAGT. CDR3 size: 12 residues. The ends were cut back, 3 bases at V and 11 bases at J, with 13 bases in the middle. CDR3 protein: CASSEQTGMAFF. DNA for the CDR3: TGTGCCAGCAGTGAGCAAACAGGGATGGCTTTCTTT.

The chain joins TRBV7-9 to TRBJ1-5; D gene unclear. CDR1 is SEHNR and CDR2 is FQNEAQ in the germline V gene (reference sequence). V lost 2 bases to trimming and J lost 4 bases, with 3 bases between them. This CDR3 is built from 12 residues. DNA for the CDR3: TGTGCCAGCAGCTTATCGAATCAGCCCCAGCATTTT. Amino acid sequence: CASSLSNQPQHF.

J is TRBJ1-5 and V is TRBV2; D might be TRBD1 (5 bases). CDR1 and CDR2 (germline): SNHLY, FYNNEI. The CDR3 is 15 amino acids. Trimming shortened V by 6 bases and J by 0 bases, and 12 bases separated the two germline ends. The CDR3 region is CASRAEQDSNQPQHF. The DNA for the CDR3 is TGTGCCAGCAGGGCCGAACAGGATAGCAATCAGCCCCAGCATTTT.

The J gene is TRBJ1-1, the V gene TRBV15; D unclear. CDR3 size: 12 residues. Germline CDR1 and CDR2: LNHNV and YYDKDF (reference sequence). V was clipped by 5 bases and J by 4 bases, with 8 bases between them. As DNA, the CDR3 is TGTGCCACCAGCCTCTCCCTCACTGAAGCTTTCTTT. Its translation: CATSLSLTEAFF.

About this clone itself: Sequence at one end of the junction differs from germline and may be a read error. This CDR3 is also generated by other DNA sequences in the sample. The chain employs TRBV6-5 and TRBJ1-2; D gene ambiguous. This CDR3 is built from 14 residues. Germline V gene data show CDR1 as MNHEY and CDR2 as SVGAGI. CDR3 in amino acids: CASSYAAANYGYTF. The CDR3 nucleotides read TGTGCCAGCAGTTATGCGGCGGCTAACTATGGCTACACCTTT.

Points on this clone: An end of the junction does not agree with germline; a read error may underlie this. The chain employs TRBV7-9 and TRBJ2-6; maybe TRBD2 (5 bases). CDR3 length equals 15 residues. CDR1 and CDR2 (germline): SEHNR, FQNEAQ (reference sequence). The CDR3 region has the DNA TGTTCCAGCAGCGGCCTCACCCCCGGGGCCAACGTCCTGACTTTC. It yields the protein CSSSGLTPGANVLTF.

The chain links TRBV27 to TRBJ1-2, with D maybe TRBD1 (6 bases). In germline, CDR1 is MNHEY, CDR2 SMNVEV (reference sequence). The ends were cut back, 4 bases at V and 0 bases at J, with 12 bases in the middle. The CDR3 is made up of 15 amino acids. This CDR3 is CASSSLDSSNYGYTF. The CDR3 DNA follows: TGTGCCAGCAGTTCCCTGGACAGCTCTAACTATGGCTACACCTTC.

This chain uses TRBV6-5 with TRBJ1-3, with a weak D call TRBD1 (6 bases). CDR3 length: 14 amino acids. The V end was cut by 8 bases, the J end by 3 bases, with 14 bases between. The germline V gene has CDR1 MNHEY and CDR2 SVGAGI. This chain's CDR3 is CASQTGGLGNTIYF. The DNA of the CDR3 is TGTGCCAGCCAAACGGGGGGCCTTGGAAACACCATATATTTT.